Below, one T cell receptor (beta chain) is given with its context. Its antigen is currently unknown. Molecular-barcoded quantitative 5'-RACE produced these TCR beta libraries. Each CDR3 protein is one row after TCRdb ran MiXCR on the 5' RACE reads. The top ten clones hold under 20% of a sample with over 600,000 distinct CDR3 sequences, around 19% of them seen once. The CDR3 consists of 15 residues. V dropped 7 bases and J dropped 2 bases, with 15 bases sitting between them. Germline assignment: CDR1 SGHVS and CDR2 FQNEAQ. The sample is drawn from a study of CD8 T cells in ankylosing spondylitis. Findings and limits, study-wide: Disease-linked clones displayed a CD8+ phenotype and appeared relatively rarely in peripheral blood. There was a TCR beta motif, made of several highly homologous variants, that appeared characteristic of ankylosing spondylitis blood. Reportedly, disease-linked clones are significantly enriched in ankylosing spondylitis patients' matched synovial fluid.

The J gene is TRBJ2-1, the V gene TRBV7-8, with D uncertain. The specimen sequenced was blood, either unsorted or a sorted T cell fraction (not recorded which). This TCR was sampled from a male donor with ankylosing spondylitis. The CDR3 region is CASNPLRLAYNEQFF. The CDR3 DNA sequence: TGTGCCAGCAACCCTCTGCGGCTAGCCTACAATGAGCAGTTCTTC.